The source of this T cell receptor (beta chain) is a study of cytomegalovirus exposure and HLA in healthy donors. Study overall: The 90 to 150 validation repertoires used a platform that matched the one used for the roughly 700 first-cohort repertoires, as a later analysis reported. The study's findings and limits: Rarity characterized most TCR sequences, yet some public TCRs appeared in many donors. Researchers counted around 150 TCR beta chains as cytomegalovirus-associated.

The donors formed part of the approximately 130-subject validation cohort, distinct from the 666-subject first cohort. As regards this clone: Its antigen remains unknown.

Some clones are missing from TCRdb's copy, which holds only in-frame ones; the method was immunoSEQ multiplex PCR. The profile shows 59,000 or so clones, roughly 87% of them singletons. The CDR3 runs to 14 residues. Per the germline V gene, CDR1 is SNHLY and CDR2 is FYNNEI. The V end was cut by 2 bases, the J end by 1 base, with 8 bases between. This TCR came from a young woman in good health and CMV-seronegative. The source material was PBMCs. V gene TRBV2 combines with J gene TRBJ1-1, with D perhaps matching TRBD1 (5 bases). In DNA, the CDR3 is TGTGCCAGCAGTGAAAATACAGGGAACACTGAAGCTTTCTTT. As protein: CASSENTGNTEAFF.